The clone carrying this TCR beta chain has only a few counts. This sample is drawn from a study of blood T cell repertoires in COVID-19. The CDR3 sequence is 14 residues long. Germline trimming cut 1 base from V and 2 bases from J; bases unmatched to any gene: 2. The method was immunoSEQ multiplex PCR; TCRdb's version includes in-frame clones alone and lacks a portion of them. The table includes about 91,000 clones, about four fifths detected once. This chain links TRBV5-3 with TRBJ2-5, with 7 bases identical to TRBD1. TRBV5-3 is noted as an ORF with a role that remains uncertain. The specimen was peripheral blood. This receptor was identified in a woman older than 75 with acute or convalescent COVID-19. The CDR3 loop is CARSLTTGQETQYF. DNA of the CDR3: TGTGCCAGAAGCTTGACGACAGGGCAAGAGACCCAGTACTTC.